This TCR beta chain was obtained from a study of T cells in Graves' hyperthyroidism and ophthalmopathy. Template material for amplifying TCR beta CDR3 regions consisted of RNA transcripts. With the HTBI primer set, the TCR CDR3 went through a first round of RT-PCR. MiXCR, applied by TCRdb to the multiplex PCR reads, yields one record per CDR3 protein. The top ten hold about half of the sample, which has hundreds of thousands of distinct CDR3 sequences, just under 20% seen once. Ophthalmopathy cases met thresholds of Clinical Activity Score at least 3, NOSPECS grade at least 4 and duration under 3 months. Germline lookup yields CDR1 DFQATT and CDR2 SNEGSKA (reference sequence). V gave up 4 bases and J gave up 4 bases; unmatched junction bases: 16. The CDR3 runs 17 residues. Many counts were recorded for this clonotype.

The TCR comes from a man in his forties with Graves' ophthalmopathy. This chain links TRBV20-1 with TRBJ2-5, with 9 bases matching TRBD2. Sequenced sample: blood. This chain's CDR3 is CSANYVVATSGIETQYF. The CDR3 region has the DNA TGCAGTGCTAACTATGTTGTGGCGACTAGCGGAATAGAGACCCAGTACTTC.